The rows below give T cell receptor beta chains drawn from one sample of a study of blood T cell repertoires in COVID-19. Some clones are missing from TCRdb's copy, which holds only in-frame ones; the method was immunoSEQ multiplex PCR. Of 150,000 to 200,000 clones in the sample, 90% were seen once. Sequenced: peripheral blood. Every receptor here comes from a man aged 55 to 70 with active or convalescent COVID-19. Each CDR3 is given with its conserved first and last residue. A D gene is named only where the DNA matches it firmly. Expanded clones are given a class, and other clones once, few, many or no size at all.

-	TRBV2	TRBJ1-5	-	TGTGCCAGCAGCAACAGGGTCAATCAGCCCCAGCATTTT	CASSNRVNQPQHF
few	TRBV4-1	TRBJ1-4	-	TGCGCCAGCAGCCAAGAAGGGGGGGGCGATGAAAAACTGTTTTTT	CASSQEGGGDEKLFF
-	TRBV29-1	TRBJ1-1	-	TGCAGCGTTGAAGGGGGACAATTGAACACTGAAGCTTTCTTT	CSVEGGQLNTEAFF
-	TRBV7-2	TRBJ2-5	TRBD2	TGTGCCAGCAGCAGACGAGCGGGGGCCCTCCAAGAGACCCAGTACTTC	CASSRRAGALQETQYF
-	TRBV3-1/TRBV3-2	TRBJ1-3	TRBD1	TGTGCCAGCAGCCCACAGGGGTTTGGAAACACCATATATTTT	CASSPQGFGNTIYF
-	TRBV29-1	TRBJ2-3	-	TGCAGCGCCCGCGGGGCCGATACGCAGTATTTT	CSARGADTQYF
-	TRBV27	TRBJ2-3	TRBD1	TGTGCCAGCAACCCGACAGGGCTCTACACAGATACGCAGTATTTT	CASNPTGLYTDTQYF
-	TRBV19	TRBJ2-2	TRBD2	TGTGCCAGTAGTATCCATAGCGGGAAATACACCGGGGAGCTGTTTTTT	CASSIHSGKYTGELFF
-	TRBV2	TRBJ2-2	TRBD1	TGTGCCAGCAGCGTTGACAGGGGGGCAGCCGGGGAGCTGTTTTTT	CASSVDRGAAGELFF
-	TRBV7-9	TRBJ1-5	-	TGTGCCAGCAGCTTAGGGAGCCAGCCCCAGCATTTT	CASSLGSQPQHF
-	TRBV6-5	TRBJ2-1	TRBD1	TGTGCCAGCAAGGGGAACAGGGGGCAGGGTGAGCAGTTCTTC	CASKGNRGQGEQFF
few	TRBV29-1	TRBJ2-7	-	TGCAGCGTCCAAGGACAGTCCGCGACCTACGAGCAGTACTTC	CSVQGQSATYEQYF
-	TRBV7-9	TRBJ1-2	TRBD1	TGTGCCAGCAGCTTAGCGCAGTACCGGGACAGGGGTAGCTATGGCTACACCTTC	CASSLAQYRDRGSYGYTF
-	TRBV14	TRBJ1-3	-	TGTGCCAGCAGCCAAATAAGGAGTCCGGGAAACACCATATATTTT	CASSQIRSPGNTIYF
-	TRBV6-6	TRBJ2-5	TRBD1	TGTGCCAGCAGTTCCCAACAGGGGCTAAAAAAGACCCAGTACTTC	CASSSQQGLKKTQYF
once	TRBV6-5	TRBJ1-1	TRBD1	TGTGCCAGCAGTTACTTAGCGACAGGGGTTAACACTGAAGCTTTCTTT	CASSYLATGVNTEAFF
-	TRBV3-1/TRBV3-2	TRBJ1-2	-	TGTGCCAGCAGCCAAGTGGGCGGGGGCGAGGGCTACACCTTC	CASSQVGGGEGYTF
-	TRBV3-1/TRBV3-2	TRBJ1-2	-	TGTGCCAGCAGCCAAGCCTTCTATGGCTACACCTTC	CASSQAFYGYTF